A single sample gave rise to the 28 T cell receptor beta chains below, sequenced in a study of spatial heterogeneity in lung cancer. TCRdb re-called the 5' RACE reads through MiXCR, storing one row per CDR3 protein. The repertoire has around 45,000 distinct CDR3 sequences, 20% to 25% of them found once; the top ten carry more than 7%. Time point in this sample: blood at routine non-recurrence follow-up after resection. The specimen comprised PBMCs, sampled at follow-up. The receptors stem from a female donor with early-stage non-small cell lung cancer.

V is TRBV12-3 or TRBV12-4 and J is TRBJ1-1; 9 bases are shared with TRBD1. The CDR3 totals 12 residues. The J segment lost 11 bases and the V segment lost 8 bases, leaving 9 bases of the junction unmatched. CDR3 region: CASGTGGGEAFF. The CDR3 DNA is TGTGCCAGCGGAACAGGGGGCGGTGAGGCTTTCTTT.

This clonotype was found many times. This chain links TRBV20-1 with TRBJ2-5; the D gene is possibly TRBD2 (6 bases). Deletions cut 2 bases from V and 3 bases from J, with 13 bases between. This CDR3 contains 14 residues. CDR1 DFQATT and CDR2 SNEGSKA come from the germline V gene (reference sequence). The CDR3 protein is CSARTGLLKETQYF. The CDR3 bases are TGCAGTGCTAGAACGGGACTGCTTAAAGAGACCCAGTACTTC.

This clonotype was counted only a few times. The chain has TRBV7-9 and TRBJ1-2, with a possible D match to TRBD1 (6 bases). The germline V gene has CDR1 SEHNR and CDR2 FQNEAQ (reference sequence). Trimming cost V 10 bases and J 0 bases, with 15 bases left between them. The CDR3 contains 14 residues. The CDR3 loop is CAIRDTGSNYGYTF. In nucleotides, the CDR3 is TGTGCCATCCGGGATACAGGGTCTAACTATGGCTACACCTTC.

Many counts were recorded for this clonotype. The J gene is TRBJ2-7, the V gene TRBV3-1, with unresolved D. Deletions cut 1 base from V and 5 bases from J, with 6 bases between. The CDR3 runs 12 residues. CDR1 is LGHDT, CDR2 YNNKEL, per germline (reference sequence). The CDR3, as DNA: TGTGCCAGCAGCCAAGCGAACAACGAGCAGTACTTC. Its protein product is CASSQANNEQYF.

In its sample, this clonotype was seen many times. This chain connects TRBV7-6 to TRBJ2-1; D assignment may be TRBD1 or TRBD2 (5 bases each). V was clipped by 1 base and J by 8 bases, with 15 bases between them. From germline, CDR1 is SGHVS and CDR2 FNYEAQ. There are 15 residues in the CDR3. CDR3 sequence (DNA): TGTGCCAGCAGCTTAGACTGGGGGAGTGGGTATGAGCAGTTCTTC. It translates to CASSLDWGSGYEQFF. The full variable domain, in which reference TRBV7-6 and TRBJ2-1 provide the parts outside the CDR3, is GAGVSQSPRYKVTKRGQDVALRCDPISGHVSLYWYRQALGQGPEFLTYFNYEAQQDKSGLPNDRFSAERPEGSISTLTIQRTEQRDSAMYRCASSLDWGSGYEQFFGPGTRLTVL.

This clonotype was seen more than once but under ten times. The chain couples TRBV6-5 to TRBJ2-3; D perhaps matches TRBD2 (6 bases). V shed 10 bases and J shed 4 bases, with 12 bases lying between them. CDR1 is MNHEY, CDR2 SVGAGI, per germline. The CDR3 has 12 residues. The CDR3 nucleotides are TGTGCCACCGGACTACCATCAGATACGCAGTATTTT. It codes for CATGLPSDTQYF.

The chain combines TRBV18 with TRBJ2-1; 8 bases fit TRBD2. The CDR3 contains 16 residues. CDR1 is KGHSH, CDR2 LQKENI, per germline. V shed 1 base, J shed 5 bases, and the junction held 7 bases outside the gene matches. CDR3 amino acids: CASSPQASGGHNEQFF. The CDR3 region has the DNA TGTGCCAGCTCACCACAAGCGAGCGGGGGACACAATGAGCAGTTCTTC.

The chain recombines TRBV29-1 with TRBJ1-2; D gene ambiguous. The CDR3 extends over 11 amino acids. Germline CDR1 SQVTM, CDR2 ANQGSEA. The ends were cut back, 7 bases at V and 7 bases at J, with 13 bases in the middle. The CDR3 nucleotides read TGCAGCGACGCGGTATCGAGTGGCTACACCTTC. Translated: CSDAVSSGYTF.

This rearrangement joins TRBV27 to TRBJ2-3; possibly TRBD1 or TRBD2 for D (5 bases each). CDR3 length equals 12 residues. V lost 6 bases to trimming and J lost 11 bases, with 15 bases between them. Germline V lookup: CDR1 MNHEY, CDR2 SMNVEV (reference sequence). The CDR3 sequence is CASRKTGLGQYF. The CDR3 bases are TGTGCCAGCAGGAAAACGGGGCTTGGGCAGTATTTT.

This clonotype was counted only a few times. The J gene is TRBJ2-7, the V gene TRBV19; 9 bases fit TRBD2. The J segment lost 5 bases and the V segment lost 3 bases, leaving 5 bases of the junction unmatched. This CDR3 is 14 amino acids long. Germline lookup yields CDR1 LNHDA and CDR2 SQIVND (reference sequence). The CDR3 sequence: CASSIVAGVHEQYF. CDR3 in DNA: TGTGCCAGTAGTATCGTAGCGGGAGTGCACGAGCAGTACTTC.

The table lists this clonotype with a few counts. The gene calls are TRBV7-2 and TRBJ2-2, with 10 positions matching TRBD2. The CDR3 totals 16 residues. Germline V gives CDR1 SGHTA, CDR2 FQGNSA. J was trimmed by 5 bases and V by 5 bases; bases with no gene match: 8. In DNA form, the CDR3 reads TGTGCCAGCAGCACTTCTAGCGGGAGACGGACCGGGGAGCTGTTTTTT. It encodes CASSTSSGRRTGELFF.

The sample holds a few counts of this clonotype. The gene calls are TRBV6-5 and TRBJ1-2, with D hard to call. V dropped 6 bases and J dropped 8 bases, with 19 bases sitting between them. This CDR3 has 14 amino acids. Germline lookup yields CDR1 MNHEY and CDR2 SVGAGI. CDR3: CASSSRRTLGGYTF. The CDR3, as DNA: TGTGCCAGCAGCTCCCGCAGGACCCTTGGCGGCTACACCTTC.

This clonotype was observed a handful of times. The J gene is TRBJ1-1, the V gene TRBV28; TRBD1 might be the D (5 bases). Germline loops: CDR1 MDHEN, CDR2 SYDVKM. The CDR3 has 11 residues. V was pared by 3 bases and J by 8 bases, with 7 bases between. CDR3 amino acids: CASSFWGEAFF. The DNA for the CDR3 is TGTGCCAGCAGTTTTTGGGGCGAAGCTTTCTTT. The full variable domain, its missing parts supplied by reference TRBV28 and TRBJ1-1, is DVKVTQSSRYLVKRTGEKVFLECVQDMDHENMFWYRQDPGLGLRLIYFSYDVKMKEKGDIPEGYSVSREKKERFSLILESASTNQTSMYLCASSFWGEAFFGQGTRLTVV.

J is TRBJ2-3 and V is TRBV10-3; TRBD2 is a possible D gene (5 bases). Germline V CDR1 and CDR2: ENHRY, SYGVKD. This CDR3 region has 15 residues. V lost 0 bases to trimming and J lost 4 bases, with 11 bases between them. CDR3 loop: CAISESSPGADTQYF. The DNA of the CDR3 is TGTGCCATCAGTGAGTCCTCGCCCGGGGCAGATACGCAGTATTTT.

J is TRBJ2-1 and V is TRBV9; D might be TRBD2 (5 bases). CDR1 SGDLS and CDR2 YYNGEE come from the germline V gene. The V gene lost 4 bases and the J gene lost 3 bases, with 8 bases spanning the gap. The CDR3 spans 13 residues. The CDR3 region is CASSPGNYNEQFF. CDR3 coding DNA: TGTGCCAGCAGCCCCGGGAACTACAATGAGCAGTTCTTC.

This clonotype showed up many times. The V gene is TRBV6-6, the J gene TRBJ1-5; D not certain. Germline V CDR1 and CDR2: MNHNY, SVGAGI (reference sequence). This CDR3 is 14 amino acids long. V was shortened by 6 bases and J by 5 bases, with 14 bases between the two germline ends. CDR3 bases: TGTGCCAGCAGGCAGGCCGGCAATCATCAGCCCCAGCATTTT. Its protein product is CASRQAGNHQPQHF.

This clonotype came up many times. V usage is TRBV6-4 and J usage is TRBJ2-3; D is uncertain. Germline CDR1 is MRHNA and CDR2 is SNTAGT. CDR3 length equals 13 residues. Trimming shortened V by 6 bases and J by 1 base, and 8 bases separated the two germline ends. CDR3 nucleotide sequence: TGTGCCAGCAGATCCAGCGGCACAGATACGCAGTATTTT. Its protein is CASRSSGTDTQYF.

This clonotype turned up a few times. DNA for the CDR3: TGTGCCAGCAGCCAAGGCCACGAGCAGTACTTC. It specifies CASSQGHEQYF. The chain carries TRBV3-1 and TRBJ2-7; D ambiguous. The CDR3 has 11 residues. Germline-derived CDR1 and CDR2 are LGHDT and YNNKEL (reference sequence). V lost 1 base, J lost 5 bases, and 3 bases lay in between.

This clonotype was observed a few times. V gene TRBV2 combines with J gene TRBJ1-1, with D unresolved. This CDR3 has 11 amino acids. Per the germline V gene, CDR1 is SNHLY and CDR2 is FYNNEI. The germline V and J ends were trimmed by 3 bases and 10 bases, with 9 bases remaining between them. The CDR3 DNA sequence: TGTGCCAGCAGTGAGGGAGTTGGAGCTTTCTTT. Its protein product is CASSEGVGAFF. The full variable domain, rest sourced from reference TRBV2 and TRBJ1-1, is EPEVTQTPSHQVTQMGQEVILRCVPISNHLYFYWYRQILGQKVEFLVSFYNNEISEKSEIFDDQFSVERPDGSNFTLKIRSTKLEDSAMYFCASSEGVGAFFGQGTRLTVV.

The genes are TRBV7-9 and TRBJ2-3; weak D call: TRBD2 (6 bases). Per germline, CDR1 SEHNR and CDR2 FQNEAQ (reference sequence). The germline V and J ends were trimmed by 5 bases and 9 bases, with 18 bases remaining between them. The CDR3 loop spans 14 amino acids. The CDR3 spells CASSHLAGQKTQYF. CDR3 sequence (DNA): TGTGCCAGCAGCCACTTGGCGGGGCAAAAGACGCAGTATTTT. The full variable domain, its missing parts supplied by reference TRBV7-9 and TRBJ2-3, is DTGVSQNPRHKITKRGQNVTFRCDPISEHNRLYWYRQTLGQGPEFLTYFQNEAQLEKSRLLSDRFSAERPKGSFSTLEIQRTEQGDSAMYLCASSHLAGQKTQYFGPGTRLTVL.

This rearrangement joins TRBV3-1 to TRBJ1-2; perhaps TRBD1 as D (5 bases). CDR3 length equals 14 residues. Germline V gives CDR1 LGHDT, CDR2 YNNKEL (reference sequence). Trimming shortened V by 1 base and J by 1 base, and 7 bases separated the two germline ends. The CDR3 spells CASSQVDSNYGYTF. DNA for the CDR3: TGTGCCAGCAGCCAAGTAGACAGTAACTATGGCTACACCTTC.

This clonotype was picked up a small number of times. The chain couples TRBV4-1 to TRBJ2-7; a possible D gene is TRBD1 (5 bases). The CDR3 consists of 15 residues. Between the trimmed V and J ends, which lost 1 base and 4 bases, there was a span of 14 bases. CDR1 is MGHRA and CDR2 is YSYEKL in the germline V gene. This CDR3 reads CASSQAGRVEYEQYF. The CDR3 bases are TGCGCCAGCAGCCAAGCAGGGCGCGTCGAGTACGAGCAGTACTTC.

This clonotype was counted at least ten times. The rearrangement joins TRBV7-6 to TRBJ2-1; 11 nucleotides match TRBD2. This CDR3 contains 17 residues. Losses at the gene ends were 5 bases for V and 1 base for J; bases not matched to a gene: 7. Germline lookup yields CDR1 SGHVS and CDR2 FNYEAQ. CDR3 sequence (DNA): TGTGCCAGCAGCACCCTTAGCGGGGGGGCTTCCTACAATGAGCAGTTCTTC. Its translation is CASSTLSGGASYNEQFF.

This clonotype was observed a few times. The chain recombines TRBV5-1 with TRBJ2-5; D might be TRBD2 (6 bases). CDR1 SGHRS and CDR2 YFSETQ come from the germline V gene. V shed 4 bases and J shed 0 bases, with 13 bases lying between them. CDR3 length: 15 amino acids. The CDR3 sequence: CASSLSGVNQETQYF. The CDR3 nucleotides read TGCGCCAGCAGCCTTAGCGGTGTAAACCAAGAGACCCAGTACTTC.

The V and J genes are TRBV9 and TRBJ2-2; D gene unclear. The CDR3 contains 14 residues. Germline V CDR1 and CDR2: SGDLS, YYNGEE. The V end was cut by 0 bases, the J end by 3 bases, with 6 bases between. DNA of the CDR3: TGTGCCAGCAGCGTAGCTCTGTACACCGGGGAGCTGTTTTTT. This sequence encodes CASSVALYTGELFF.

This clonotype appeared a few times. This chain joins TRBV7-9 and TRBJ1-1; possible D gene TRBD1, 5 bases. V was cut by 4 bases and J by 6 bases, with 12 bases left in between. CDR1 SEHNR and CDR2 FQNEAQ come from the germline V gene (reference sequence). The CDR3 runs to 13 residues. CDR3 amino acids: CASSWDPFPEAFF. The CDR3 bases are TGTGCCAGCAGCTGGGACCCCTTCCCTGAAGCTTTCTTT.

This clonotype was seen only a few times. V usage is TRBV5-1 and J usage is TRBJ2-3; D is possibly TRBD2 (6 bases). Germline values: CDR1 SGHRS, CDR2 YFSETQ. The CDR3 length is 13 residues. Trimming removed 10 bases at V and 3 bases at J, with 15 bases between. Here the CDR3 reads CASGEEGTDTQYF. For the CDR3, the DNA is TGCGCCTCGGGCGAGGAGGGGACAGATACGCAGTATTTT.

In its sample, this clonotype was seen many times. The chain employs TRBV7-2 and TRBJ2-4; no reliable D call. In germline, CDR1 is SGHTA, CDR2 FQGNSA. Trimming stripped 3 bases from V and 7 bases from J, with 10 bases between. The CDR3 covers 13 residues. CDR3 amino acids: CASSFFTFNIQYF. The DNA for the CDR3 is TGTGCCAGCAGCTTTTTTACATTCAACATTCAGTACTTC.